The 13 T cell receptor beta chains given below trace back to one sample, sequenced in a study of cytomegalovirus exposure and HLA in healthy donors. Vbeta (60) and Jbeta (13) primers were used in the PCR. Method: immunoSEQ multiplex PCR; TCRdb's copy keeps in-frame clones and lacks some. The top ten hold roughly 3% of the sample, which has about 93,000 clones, around 84% seen once. Specimen: PBMCs. The receptors come from a woman aged 35 to 49 in good health and CMV-seronegative.

The V gene is TRBV7-6, the J gene TRBJ2-2; 9 bases align to TRBD2. Trimming at V came to 4 bases and at J to 0 bases, leaving 15 bases not matched to a gene. The CDR3 spans 20 residues. Germline V gene sequence: CDR1 SGHVS, CDR2 FNYEAQ. CDR3 protein: CASSSLIGISGGSNTGELFF. The DNA of the CDR3 is TGTGCCAGCAGCTCCCTAATAGGTATTAGCGGGGGCTCGAACACCGGGGAGCTGTTTTTT.

This chain joins TRBV7-2 and TRBJ1-2; 9 bases are a match to TRBD1. Germline CDR1 is SGHTA and CDR2 is FQGNSA. The CDR3 is 16 amino acids. Trimming at V came to 6 bases and at J to 5 bases, leaving 13 bases not matched to a gene. The CDR3 loop reads CASSMYPVQGAYGYTF. Here the CDR3 DNA reads TGTGCCAGCAGTATGTACCCGGTACAGGGGGCTTATGGCTACACCTTC.

This chain links TRBV28 with TRBJ2-7, with 9 positions matching TRBD1. This CDR3 is built from 15 residues. V was pared by 0 bases and J by 4 bases, with 4 bases of the junction left unmatched. CDR1 and CDR2 (germline): MDHEN, SYDVKM. The CDR3 sequence is CASSLWGQGRYEQYF. CDR3 sequence (DNA): TGTGCCAGCAGTTTATGGGGACAGGGCAGGTACGAGCAGTACTTC.

The chain carries TRBV20-1 and TRBJ2-5; D perhaps matches TRBD2 (5 bases). V shed 1 base and J shed 10 bases, with 10 bases lying between them. CDR1 is DFQATT and CDR2 is SNEGSKA in the germline V gene (reference sequence). This CDR3 region has 11 residues. The CDR3 is CSARGHAGQYF. The CDR3 DNA reads TGCAGTGCTAGAGGTCACGCGGGCCAGTACTTC.

This clone was recorded only once. This chain connects TRBV19 to TRBJ1-1, with no clear D. Trimming left V 1 base short and J 1 base short, with 10 bases between. Looked up from germline, CDR1 is LNHDA and CDR2 is SQIVND (reference sequence). The length of the CDR3 is 15 residues. The CDR3 here is CASSIGRLKNTEAFF. CDR3 DNA: TGTGCCAGTAGTATAGGAAGACTGAAGAACACTGAAGCTTTCTTT.

The table lists this clone with a count of one. The V and J genes are TRBV7-3 and TRBJ2-3; D is unresolved. Per the germline V gene, CDR1 is SGHTA and CDR2 is FQGTGA. The CDR3 is 13 residues long. Trimming shortened V by 1 base and J by 5 bases, and 7 bases separated the two germline ends. CDR3 sequence (DNA): TGTGCCAGCAGCTTAAGCTATCAAGATACGCAGTATTTT. Translating gives CASSLSYQDTQYF.

The chain recombines TRBV5-4 with TRBJ1-2; TRBD1 matches 10 bases. The CDR3 contains 13 residues. The ends lost 5 bases at V and 7 bases at J; junction bases unmatched: 5. Germline values: CDR1 SGHNT, CDR2 YYREEE (reference sequence). DNA for the CDR3: TGTGCCAGCAGTAGACAGGGGGCGCGTGGCTACACCTTC. As protein: CASSRQGARGYTF.

As DNA, the CDR3 is TGCAGTGCCCCTGACTACTACGAGCAGTACTTC. Amino acids: CSAPDYYEQYF. The V and J genes are TRBV20-1 and TRBJ2-7; a possible D gene is TRBD2 (5 bases). The germline V gene encodes CDR1 DFQATT and CDR2 SNEGSKA (reference sequence). This CDR3 has 11 residues. Trimming pared 6 bases from V and 3 bases from J, leaving 9 bases between.

The chain has TRBV7-2 and TRBJ2-1, with 14 bases matching TRBD2. CDR1 is SGHTA, CDR2 FQGNSA, per germline. Trimming cost V 1 base and J 10 bases; bases outside gene matches: 6. This CDR3 region has 16 residues. The CDR3 sequence: CASSLDQTSGRAEQFF. The CDR3 DNA reads as TGTGCCAGCAGCTTAGATCAGACTAGCGGGAGGGCCGAGCAGTTCTTC.

The CDR3 DNA sequence: TGTGCCAGCAGCTTACAGTTTCAGGTCAATCAGCCCCAGCATTTT. It yields the protein CASSLQFQVNQPQHF. The chain combines TRBV7-8 with TRBJ1-5, with unresolved D. Trimming removed 2 bases at V and 3 bases at J, with 11 bases between. The CDR3 runs 15 residues. CDR1 and CDR2 (germline): SGHVS, FQNEAQ.

The chain recombines TRBV27 with TRBJ2-7, with TRBD1 identical over 8 bases. After removal of 4 bases from V and 1 base from J, the junction contained 3 bases not matched to a gene. Germline lookup yields CDR1 MNHEY and CDR2 SMNVEV (reference sequence). CDR3 length: 14 amino acids. The CDR3 region is CASSWTGNSYEQYF. In DNA form, the CDR3 reads TGTGCCAGCAGTTGGACAGGGAATTCCTACGAGCAGTACTTC.

The rearrangement uses TRBV6-1 and TRBJ1-1, with D possibly TRBD1 on 5 matching bases. The CDR3 covers 14 residues. The V end was cut by 8 bases, the J end by 1 base, with 14 bases between. Germline-derived CDR1 and CDR2 are MNHNS and SASEGT. CDR3 loop: CASGGLDRNTEAFF. CDR3 bases: TGTGCCAGCGGGGGACTCGACAGGAACACTGAAGCTTTCTTT.

This clone appeared a few times. The genes are TRBV6-4 and TRBJ2-2; D is unresolved. The CDR3 sequence is 12 residues long. Trimming removed 5 bases from V and 4 bases from J, with 5 bases in between. From germline, CDR1 is MRHNA and CDR2 SNTAGT. The CDR3 is CASSYGTGELFF. The CDR3 DNA is TGTGCCAGCAGTTACGGCACCGGGGAGCTGTTTTTT.